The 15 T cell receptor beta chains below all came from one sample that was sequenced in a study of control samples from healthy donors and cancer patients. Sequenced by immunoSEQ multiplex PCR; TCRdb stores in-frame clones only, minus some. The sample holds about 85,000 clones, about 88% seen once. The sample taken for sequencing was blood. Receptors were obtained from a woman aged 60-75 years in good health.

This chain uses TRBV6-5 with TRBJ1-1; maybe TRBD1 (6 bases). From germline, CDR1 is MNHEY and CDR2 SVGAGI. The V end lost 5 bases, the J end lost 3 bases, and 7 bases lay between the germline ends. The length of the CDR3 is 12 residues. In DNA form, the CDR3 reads TGTGCCAGCAGTCAGGGGTACACTGAAGCTTTCTTT. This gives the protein CASSQGYTEAFF.

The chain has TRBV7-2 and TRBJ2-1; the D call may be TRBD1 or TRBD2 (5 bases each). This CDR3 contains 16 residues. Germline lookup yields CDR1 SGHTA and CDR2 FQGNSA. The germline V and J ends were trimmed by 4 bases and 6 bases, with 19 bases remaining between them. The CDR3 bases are TGTGCCAGCAGCTCCGCCGGGGCCCGGGGCACCAATGAGCAGTTCTTC. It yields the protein CASSSAGARGTNEQFF.

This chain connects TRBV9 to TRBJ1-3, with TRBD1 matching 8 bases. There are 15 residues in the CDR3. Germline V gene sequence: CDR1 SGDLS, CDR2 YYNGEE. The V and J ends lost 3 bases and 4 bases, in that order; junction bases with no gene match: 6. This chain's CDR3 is CASSAGGQSGNTIYF. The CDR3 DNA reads TGTGCCAGCAGCGCAGGGGGCCAGTCGGGAAACACCATATATTTT.

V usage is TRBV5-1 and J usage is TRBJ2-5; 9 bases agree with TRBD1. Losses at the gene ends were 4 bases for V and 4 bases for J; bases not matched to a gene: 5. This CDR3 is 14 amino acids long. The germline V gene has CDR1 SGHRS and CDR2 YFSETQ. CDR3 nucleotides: TGCGCCAGCAGCGTGGGACAGGGAGGAGAGACCCAGTACTTC. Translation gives CASSVGQGGETQYF. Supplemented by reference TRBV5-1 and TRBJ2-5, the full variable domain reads KAGVTQTPRYLIKTRGQQVTLSCSPISGHRSVSWYQQTPGQGLQFLFEYFSETQRNKGNFPGRFSGRQFSNSRSEMNVSTLELGDSALYLCASSVGQGGETQYFGPGTRLLVL.

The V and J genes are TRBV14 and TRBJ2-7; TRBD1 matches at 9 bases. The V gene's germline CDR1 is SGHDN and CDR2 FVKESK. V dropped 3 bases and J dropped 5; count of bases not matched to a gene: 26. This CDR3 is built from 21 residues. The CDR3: CASSHEDRGRGTPRFIHEQYF. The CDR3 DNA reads TGTGCCAGCAGCCATGAGGACAGGGGAAGGGGGACTCCCCGGTTTATCCACGAGCAGTACTTC.

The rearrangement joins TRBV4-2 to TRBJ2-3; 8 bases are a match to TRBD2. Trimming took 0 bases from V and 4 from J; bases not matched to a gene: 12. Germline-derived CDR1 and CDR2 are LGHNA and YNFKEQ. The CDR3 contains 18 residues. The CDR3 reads CASSQDRLAGVGPDTQYF. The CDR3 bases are TGTGCCAGCAGCCAAGATCGGCTAGCGGGTGTGGGGCCAGATACGCAGTATTTT.

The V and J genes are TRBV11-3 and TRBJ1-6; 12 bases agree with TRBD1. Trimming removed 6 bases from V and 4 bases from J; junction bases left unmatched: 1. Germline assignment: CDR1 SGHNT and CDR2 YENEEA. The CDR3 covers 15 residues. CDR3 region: CASRGQGAYNSPLHF. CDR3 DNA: TGTGCCAGCAGGGGACAGGGGGCTTATAATTCACCCCTCCACTTT.

The CDR3 DNA reads TGTGCCAGCTCAACTAGGACGGATAATCTACGAAAGCAGTACTTC. It specifies CASSTRTDNLRKQYF. This chain connects TRBV18 to TRBJ2-7; TRBD2 is a possible D gene (5 bases). The length of the CDR3 is 15 residues. The V gene's germline CDR1 is KGHSH and CDR2 LQKENI. V was trimmed by 5 bases and J by 8 bases, leaving 22 bases between them.

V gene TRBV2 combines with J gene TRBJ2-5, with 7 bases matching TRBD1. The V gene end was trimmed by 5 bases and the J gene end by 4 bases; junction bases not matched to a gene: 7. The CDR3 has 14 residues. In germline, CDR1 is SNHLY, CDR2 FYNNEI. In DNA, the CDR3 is TGTGCCAGCAGTCGTAACAGGGGTGGAGAGACCCAGTACTTC. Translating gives CASSRNRGGETQYF.

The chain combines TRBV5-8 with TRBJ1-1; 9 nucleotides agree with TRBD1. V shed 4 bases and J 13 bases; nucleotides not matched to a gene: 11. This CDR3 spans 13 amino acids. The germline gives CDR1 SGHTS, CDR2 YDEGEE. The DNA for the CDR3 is TGTGCCAGCAGCGGGGACAGGGCTACCTCTGGTTTCTTT. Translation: CASSGDRATSGFF. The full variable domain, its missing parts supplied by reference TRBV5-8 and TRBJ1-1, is EAGVTQSPTHLIKTRGQQATLRCSPISGHTSVYWYQQALGLGLQFLLWYDEGEERNRGNFPPRFSGRQFPNYSSELNVNALELEDSALYLCASSGDRATSGFFGQGTRLTVV.

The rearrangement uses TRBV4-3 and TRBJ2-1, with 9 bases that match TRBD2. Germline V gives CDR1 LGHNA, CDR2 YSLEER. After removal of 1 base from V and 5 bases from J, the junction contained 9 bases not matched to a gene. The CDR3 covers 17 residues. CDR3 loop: CASSQGPAGGVNNEQFF. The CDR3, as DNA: TGCGCCAGCAGCCAAGGCCCCGCGGGAGGGGTTAACAATGAGCAGTTCTTC.

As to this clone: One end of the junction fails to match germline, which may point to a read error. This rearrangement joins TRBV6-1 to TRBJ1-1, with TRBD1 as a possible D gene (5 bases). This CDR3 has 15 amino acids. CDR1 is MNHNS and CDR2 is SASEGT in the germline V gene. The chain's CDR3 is CASTEGWRGGTEAFF. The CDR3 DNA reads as TGTGCCAGCACTGAAGGTTGGAGGGGCGGCACTGAAGCTTTCTTT.

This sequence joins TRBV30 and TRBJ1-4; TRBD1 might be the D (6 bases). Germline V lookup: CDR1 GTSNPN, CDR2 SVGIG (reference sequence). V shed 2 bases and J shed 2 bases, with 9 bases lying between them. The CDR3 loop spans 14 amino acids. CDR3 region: CAWSYGQTNEKLFF. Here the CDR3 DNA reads TGTGCCTGGAGTTATGGACAGACTAATGAAAAACTGTTTTTT.

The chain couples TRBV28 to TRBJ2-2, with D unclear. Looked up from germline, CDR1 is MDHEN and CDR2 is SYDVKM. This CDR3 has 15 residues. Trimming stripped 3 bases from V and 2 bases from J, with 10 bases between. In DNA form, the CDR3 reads TGTGCCAGCAGTTTGGTAGGAGAAAACACCGGGGAGCTGTTTTTT. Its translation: CASSLVGENTGELFF.

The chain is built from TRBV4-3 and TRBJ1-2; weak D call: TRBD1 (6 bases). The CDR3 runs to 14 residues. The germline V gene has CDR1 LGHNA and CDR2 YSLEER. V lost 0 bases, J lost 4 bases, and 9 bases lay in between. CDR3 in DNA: TGCGCCAGCAGCCAAGATCTACAGGGCTATGGCTACACCTTC. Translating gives CASSQDLQGYGYTF.